This T cell receptor beta chain was identified in a study of blood T cell repertoires in COVID-19. Authors' processing steps: Nucleated cell counts were estimated from reference gene primer amplification. Profiling relied on immunoSEQ multiplex PCR, and the TCRdb table lists in-frame clones only, not all of them. For V, J and clone size, that table is used; D and trimming come from the DNA. The sample includes around 240,000 clones, roughly 85% seen only once; the top ten take 0.85% to 1%. Germline lookup yields CDR1 MGHRA and CDR2 YSYEKL. Trimming at V came to 1 base and at J to 2 bases, leaving 11 bases not matched to a gene. CDR3 size: 18 residues. This clone was seen once.

The sequencing sample was made of peripheral blood. The receptor's source is a man aged 35 to 55 with acute or convalescent COVID-19. The chain couples TRBV4-1 to TRBJ2-7, with 10 nucleotides matching TRBD1. The CDR3 sequence: CASSQGLAGTGATYEQYF. The CDR3, as DNA: TGCGCCAGCAGCCAAGGTCTCGCGGGGACAGGGGCGACCTACGAGCAGTACTTC.